This is a list of T cell receptor beta chains from one sample in a study of cytomegalovirus exposure and HLA in healthy donors. TCRdb's table, derived via immunoSEQ multiplex PCR, lists solely in-frame clones and lacks some. The sample includes roughly 99,000 clones, 81% of them seen just once. The sequencing sample was made of PBMCs. The receptors were sampled from a man younger than 40 in good health and CMV-seronegative. The CDR3 runs from the conserved cysteine through the conserved F or W. The D gene is left open where the match is weak. Size values are once, few and many counts, or a class for expanded clones, and some rows have none.

TRBV19	TRBJ2-3	NA	NA	CASSIPGSMAQYF	TGTGCCAGTAGTATTCCAGGGTCCATGGCGCAGTATTTT
TRBV5-6	TRBJ2-3	NA	TRBD1	CASSQVPGQGPTDTQYF	TGTGCCAGCAGCCAAGTCCCGGGACAGGGCCCCACAGATACGCAGTATTTT
TRBV23-1	TRBJ1-1	few	NA	CASRQEVKAFF	TGCGCCAGCCGTCAAGAGGTCAAGGCTTTCTTT
TRBV5-1	TRBJ2-2	NA	TRBD2	CASSALAGGTGELFF	TGCGCCAGCAGCGCGCTAGCGGGGGGCACCGGGGAGCTGTTTTTT
TRBV5-6	TRBJ1-5	NA	TRBD1	CASSLGGGLSNQPQHF	TGTGCCAGCAGCTTGGGAGGGGGCCTTAGCAATCAGCCCCAGCATTTT
TRBV5-1	TRBJ1-4	NA	NA	CASSLDGAVGGEKLFF	TGCGCCAGCAGCTTGGACGGCGCCGTCGGGGGTGAAAAACTGTTTTTT
TRBV5-1	TRBJ2-5	NA	TRBD1	CASSLTDRGGKTQYF	TGCGCCAGCAGCTTAACCGACAGGGGCGGGAAGACCCAGTACTTC
TRBV18	TRBJ2-5	NA	NA	CASSPAGLETQYF	TGTGCCAGCTCACCAGCAGGGTTGGAGACCCAGTACTTC
TRBV4-1	TRBJ2-7	NA	TRBD2	CASSQEFTSGSYEQYF	TGCGCCAGCAGCCAAGAATTTACTAGCGGGAGCTACGAGCAGTACTTC
TRBV5-4	TRBJ1-4	few	NA	CASSRAPGEGEKLFF	TGTGCCAGCAGCCGTGCCCCAGGGGAGGGTGAAAAACTGTTTTTT
TRBV18	TRBJ1-5	NA	TRBD1	CASSPGQGNQPQHF	TGTGCCAGCTCACCGGGACAGGGGAATCAGCCCCAGCATTTT
TRBV7-9	TRBJ2-4	NA	NA	CASTGGKNIQYF	TGTGCCAGCACAGGTGGCAAAAACATTCAGTACTTC
TRBV29-1	TRBJ2-1	NA	NA	CSVDEGGVPYNEQFF	TGCAGCGTTGATGAGGGGGGGGTTCCTTACAATGAGCAGTTCTTC
TRBV9	TRBJ1-3	NA	NA	CASSPTGNGNTIYF	TGTGCCAGCAGCCCAACAGGGAATGGAAACACCATATATTTT
TRBV27	TRBJ1-5	NA	TRBD1	CASSYGTGGLQPQHF	TGTGCCAGCAGTTACGGGACAGGGGGCCTTCAGCCCCAGCATTTT
TRBV9	TRBJ2-3	NA	NA	CASSVVTADTQYF	TGTGCCAGCAGCGTAGTAACGGCAGATACGCAGTATTTT
TRBV7-9	TRBJ2-3	once	TRBD2	CASSLRAGGRDTQYF	TGTGCCAGCAGCTTACGAGCGGGAGGCCGGGATACGCAGTATTTT
TRBV29-1	TRBJ2-7	once	TRBD1	CSAGTDSYEQYF	TGCAGCGCCGGGACAGACTCCTACGAGCAGTACTTC
TRBV4-2	TRBJ2-1	NA	TRBD2	CASSQDLAGGRNEQFF	TGTGCCAGCAGCCAAGATTTGGCGGGAGGGAGGAATGAGCAGTTCTTC
TRBV10-2	TRBJ2-2	few	TRBD2	CASRPGLAVRNTGELFF	TGCGCCAGCAGACCCGGACTAGCGGTTAGAAACACCGGGGAGCTGTTTTTT
TRBV5-4	TRBJ2-7	NA	NA	CASSLPGTYEQYF	TGTGCCAGCAGCTTACCGGGGACCTACGAGCAGTACTTC
TRBV2	TRBJ2-1	few	NA	CASSVGGTGDEQFF	TGTGCCAGCAGTGTGGGCGGGACCGGCGATGAGCAGTTCTTC